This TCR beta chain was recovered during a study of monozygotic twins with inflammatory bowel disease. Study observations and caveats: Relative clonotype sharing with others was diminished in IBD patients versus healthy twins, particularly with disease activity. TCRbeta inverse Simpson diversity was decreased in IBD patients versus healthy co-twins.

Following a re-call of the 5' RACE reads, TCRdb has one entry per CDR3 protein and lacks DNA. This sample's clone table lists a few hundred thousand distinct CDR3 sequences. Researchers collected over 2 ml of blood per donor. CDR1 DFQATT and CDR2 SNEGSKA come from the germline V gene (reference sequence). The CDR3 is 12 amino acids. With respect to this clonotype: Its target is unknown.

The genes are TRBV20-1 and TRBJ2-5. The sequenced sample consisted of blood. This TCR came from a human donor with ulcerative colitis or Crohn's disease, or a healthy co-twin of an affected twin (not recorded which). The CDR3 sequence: CSARDDRETQYF.